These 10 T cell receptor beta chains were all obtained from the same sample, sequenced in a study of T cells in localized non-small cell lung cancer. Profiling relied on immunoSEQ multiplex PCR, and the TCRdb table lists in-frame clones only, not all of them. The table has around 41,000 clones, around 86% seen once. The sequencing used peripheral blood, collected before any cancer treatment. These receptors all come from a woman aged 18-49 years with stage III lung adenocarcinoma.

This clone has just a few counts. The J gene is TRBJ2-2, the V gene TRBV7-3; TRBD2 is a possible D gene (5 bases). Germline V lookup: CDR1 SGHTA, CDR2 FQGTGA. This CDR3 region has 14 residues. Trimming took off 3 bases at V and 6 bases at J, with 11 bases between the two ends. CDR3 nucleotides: TGTGCCAGCAGCTTTATAAGGGAGTCCGGGGAGCTGTTTTTT. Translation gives CASSFIRESGELFF.

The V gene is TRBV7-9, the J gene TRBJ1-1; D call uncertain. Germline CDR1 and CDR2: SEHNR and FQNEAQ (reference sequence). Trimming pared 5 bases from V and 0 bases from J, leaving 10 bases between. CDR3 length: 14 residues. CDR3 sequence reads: CASSPRALNTEAFF. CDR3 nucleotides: TGTGCCAGCAGCCCAAGGGCGCTGAACACTGAAGCTTTCTTT.

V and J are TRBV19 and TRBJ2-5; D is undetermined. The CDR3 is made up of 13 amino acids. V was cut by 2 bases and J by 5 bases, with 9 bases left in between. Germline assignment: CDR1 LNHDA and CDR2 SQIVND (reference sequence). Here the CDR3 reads CASSIRAVETQYF. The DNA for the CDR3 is TGTGCCAGTAGTATACGGGCGGTGGAGACCCAGTACTTC.

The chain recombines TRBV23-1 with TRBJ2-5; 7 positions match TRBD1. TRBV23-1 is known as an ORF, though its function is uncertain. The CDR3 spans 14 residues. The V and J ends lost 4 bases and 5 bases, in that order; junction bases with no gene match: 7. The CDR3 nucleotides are TGCGCCAGCAGTCCCCACAGGGGTGGCGAGACCCAGTACTTC. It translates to CASSPHRGGETQYF.

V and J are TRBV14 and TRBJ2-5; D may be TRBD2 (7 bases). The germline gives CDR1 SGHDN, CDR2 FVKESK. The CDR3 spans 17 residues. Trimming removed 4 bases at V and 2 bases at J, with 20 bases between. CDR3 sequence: CASSRKLGRGPQETQYF. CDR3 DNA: TGTGCCAGCAGCCGAAAGCTGGGGCGGGGGCCACAAGAGACCCAGTACTTC.

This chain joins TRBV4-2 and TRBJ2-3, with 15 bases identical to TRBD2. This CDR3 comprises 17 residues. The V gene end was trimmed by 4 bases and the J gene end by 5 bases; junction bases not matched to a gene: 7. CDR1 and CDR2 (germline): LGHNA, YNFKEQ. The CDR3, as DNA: TGTGCCAGCAGCCTTGGACTAGCGGGGGGGTACAGAGATACGCAGTATTTT. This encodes CASSLGLAGGYRDTQYF.

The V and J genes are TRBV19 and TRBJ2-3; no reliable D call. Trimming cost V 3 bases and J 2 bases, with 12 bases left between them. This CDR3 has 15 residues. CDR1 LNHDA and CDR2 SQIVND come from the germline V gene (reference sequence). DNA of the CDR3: TGTGCCAGTAGTATTGCAGTTGGGCCCACAGATACGCAGTATTTT. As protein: CASSIAVGPTDTQYF. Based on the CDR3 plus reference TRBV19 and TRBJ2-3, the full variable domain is DGGITQSPKYLFRKEGQNVTLSCEQNLNHDAMYWYRQDPGQGLRLIYYSQIVNDFQKGDIAEGYSVSREKKESFPLTVTSAQKNPTAFYLCASSIAVGPTDTQYFGPGTRLTVL.

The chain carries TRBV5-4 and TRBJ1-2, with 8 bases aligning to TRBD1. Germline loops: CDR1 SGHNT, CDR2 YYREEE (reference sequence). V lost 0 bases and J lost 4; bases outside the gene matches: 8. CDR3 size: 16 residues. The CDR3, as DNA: TGTGCCAGCAGCTTGGAGGCTGGCAGGGGGCCCTATGGCTACACCTTC. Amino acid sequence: CASSLEAGRGPYGYTF.

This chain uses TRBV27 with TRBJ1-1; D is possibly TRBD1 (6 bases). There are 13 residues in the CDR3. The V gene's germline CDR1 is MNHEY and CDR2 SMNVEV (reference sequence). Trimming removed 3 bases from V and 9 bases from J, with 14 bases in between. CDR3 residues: CASSLGPTGKAFF. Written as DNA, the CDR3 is TGTGCCAGCAGTTTGGGGCCTACAGGGAAAGCTTTCTTT.

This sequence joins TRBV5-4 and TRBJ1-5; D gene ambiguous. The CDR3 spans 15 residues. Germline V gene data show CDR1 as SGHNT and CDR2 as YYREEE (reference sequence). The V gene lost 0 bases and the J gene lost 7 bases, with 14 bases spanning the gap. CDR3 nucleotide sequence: TGTGCCAGCAGCTTGGGCGCGGGTCCTGGACAGCCCCAGCATTTT. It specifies CASSLGAGPGQPQHF.